Below are 18 T cell receptor beta chains sequenced from a single sample in a study of tumor-infiltrating lymphocytes in primary liver carcinoma (dated by TCRdb to about 2017). Sequenced using an Illumina HiSeq 2500. Using a constant-region primer and ProtoScript II reverse transcriptase, TCRbeta-specific cDNA was reverse-transcribed from about 0.45 ug total RNA. Construction of the TCRbeta libraries relied on three nested rounds of multiplex PCR, following a slightly modified ARM-PCR procedure. Each of the first two PCR rounds ran for approximately 10 cycles using multiplex TRBV1-TRBV30 forward primers together with a Cbeta reverse primer. TCRdb took the public reads, trimmed them with fastp at Q25, ran MiXCR for clone calling and kept in-frame beta chains. Entries that share a CDR3 protein sequence are merged under the most common genes and DNA. This sample holds approximately 330,000 distinct CDR3 sequences; about 61% were observed only once. The top ten constitute approximately 5.9% of the sample.

RNA from unsorted whole blood was extracted with TRIzol reagent, and germline DNA was obtained with the DNeasy Blood & Tissue kit. The sequenced material came from peripheral blood. The receptors here all came from a man aged 35 to 55 with primary liver carcinoma and hepatitis B virus infection.

The chain combines TRBV2 with TRBJ2-2, with 11 bases matching TRBD1. Germline V CDR1 and CDR2: SNHLY, FYNNEI. Trimming at V came to 3 bases and at J to 9 bases, leaving 9 bases not matched to a gene. The CDR3 length is 16 residues. The CDR3 DNA is TGTGCCAGCAGTGACGCGGGACAGGGGGAACCCTGGGAGCTGTTTTTT. It yields the protein CASSDAGQGEPWELFF.

This clonotype occurred once. The gene calls are TRBV30 and TRBJ1-1; D not resolved. V dropped 7 bases and J dropped 1 base, with 25 bases sitting between them. The germline CDR1 and CDR2 sequences are GTSNPN and SVGIG (reference sequence). The CDR3 has 17 residues. The CDR3 spells CALTTWRGSRENTEAFF. CDR3 nucleotide sequence: TGTGCCTTGACGACCTGGCGGGGAAGCCGGGAGAACACTGAAGCTTTCTTT. Together with reference TRBV30 and TRBJ1-1, the CDR3 gives the full variable domain: SQTIHQWPATLVQPVGSPLSLECTVEGTSNPNLYWYRQAAGRGLQLLFYSVGIGQISSEVPQNLSASRPQDRQFILSSKKLLLSDSGFYLCALTTWRGSRENTEAFFGQGTRLTVV.

The chain's CDR3 is CASSAPTGLYNEQFF. The CDR3, as DNA: TGTGCCAGCAGCGCCCCGACAGGACTATACAATGAGCAGTTCTTC. J is TRBJ2-1 and V is TRBV9, with D perhaps assigned TRBD1 or TRBD2 (6 bases each). V was cut by 3 bases and J by 4 bases, with 14 bases left in between. CDR3 size: 15 residues. Germline V gene lookup returns CDR1 SGDLS and CDR2 YYNGEE.

In the case of this clonotype: A clone one base away is much larger, so this may be a read error. V usage is TRBV5-6 and J usage is TRBJ1-1; D unresolved. Germline V gene lookup returns CDR1 SGHDT and CDR2 YYEEEE. The CDR3 has 13 amino acids. CDR3 sequence reads: CARSLRAAAEAFF. CDR3 DNA: TGTGCCAGGAGCTTACGTGCTGCGGCTGAAGCTTTCTTT.

Comments on this clonotype: It is likely a read error, because the conserved phenylalanine at the end of the CDR3 is missing. The rearrangement links TRBV6-5 to TRBJ1-5; 8 positions match TRBD1. This CDR3 has 13 residues. V lost 4 bases, J lost 9 bases, and 5 bases stayed unmatched. The germline gives CDR1 MNHEY, CDR2 SVGAGI. CDR3 residues: CASSSTGVGPQHL. CDR3 nucleotides: TGTGCCAGCAGTTCGACAGGGGTCGGGCCCCAGCATCTT.

This clonotype was observed many times. The chain joins TRBV5-4 to TRBJ1-5; TRBD1 is a possible D gene (5 bases). Trimming removed 2 bases from V and 6 bases from J, with 12 bases in between. CDR1 and CDR2 (germline): SGHNT, YYREEE (reference sequence). The CDR3 runs to 14 residues. The CDR3 reads CASSFRQGAQPQHF. CDR3 coding DNA: TGTGCCAGCAGCTTTCGGCAGGGAGCTCAGCCCCAGCATTTT.

On this clonotype itself: The CDR3 does not end in the conserved phenylalanine or tryptophan, so this is likely a read error. This chain joins TRBV11-1 and TRBJ2-5, with unresolved D. CDR1 and CDR2 from the germline V gene are SGHAT and FQDESV (reference sequence). The CDR3 length is 13 residues. The V end was cut by 1 base, the J end by 4 bases, with 7 bases between. The CDR3 is CASSLGPRETQYI. The CDR3 DNA follows: TGTGCCAGCAGCTTAGGTCCAAGAGAGACCCAGTACATC.

Concerning this clonotype: It is likely a read error, because the conserved phenylalanine at the end of the CDR3 is missing. This chain joins TRBV20-1 and TRBJ2-3; D is uncertain. The ends were cut back, 3 bases at V and 0 bases at J, with 7 bases in the middle. The CDR3 has 13 amino acids. Germline V lookup: CDR1 DFQATT, CDR2 SNEGSKA (reference sequence). In DNA, the CDR3 is TGCAGTGCTAGTTTAGTTAGCACAGATACGCAGTATGTT. It specifies CSASLVSTDTQYV.

Turning to this clonotype: At one end the junction does not follow the germline gene, possibly because of a read error. The CDR3 DNA sequence: TGTACCAGCAGCTTAGGAGGACCAGCGAGTTTGGAGGCCCAGTACTTC. Its protein product is CTSSLGGPASLEAQYF. The J gene is TRBJ2-5, the V gene TRBV11-2; perhaps TRBD2 as D (5 bases). This CDR3 spans 16 amino acids. Per germline, CDR1 SGHAT and CDR2 FQNNGV. Full variable domain (outside the CDR3, taken from reference TRBV11-2 and TRBJ2-5): EAGVAQSPRYKIIEKRQSVAFWCNPISGHATLYWYQQILGQGPKLLIQFQNNGVVDDSQLPKDRFSAERLKGVDSTLKIQPAKLEDSAVYLCTSSLGGPASLEAQYFGPGTRLLVL.

About this clonotype: A read error may explain this, as a much larger clone is one base away. The chain links TRBV6-1 to TRBJ1-2; D ambiguous. The CDR3 runs to 16 residues. The ends were cut back, 2 bases at V and 13 bases at J, with 26 bases in the middle. Germline V gene sequence: CDR1 MNHNS, CDR2 SASEGT. The CDR3 DNA is TGTGCCAGCAGTGAACAGAAAGCCACGGGAACCTTTGCCTGCACCTTC. Translation: CASSEQKATGTFACTF.

As DNA, the CDR3 is TGTGCCTGGAGTAGAGGGGGTCAGCCCCAGCATTTT. Its translation is CAWSRGGQPQHF. The chain is built from TRBV30 and TRBJ1-5; maybe TRBD1 (6 bases). The CDR3 consists of 12 residues. The V and J ends lost 2 bases and 6 bases respectively, with 8 bases between them. The germline CDR1 and CDR2 sequences are GTSNPN and SVGIG (reference sequence). The entire variable domain, with the rest obtained from reference TRBV30 and TRBJ1-5, is as follows: SQTIHQWPATLVQPVGSPLSLECTVEGTSNPNLYWYRQAAGRGLQLLFYSVGIGQISSEVPQNLSASRPQDRQFILSSKKLLLSDSGFYLCAWSRGGQPQHFGDGTRLSIL.

Note on this clonotype: A much larger clone differs from this one at a single base, so this may be a read error. The genes are TRBV5-6 and TRBJ2-5; 8 positions agree with TRBD2. Germline CDR1 SGHDT, CDR2 YYEEEE. The CDR3 has 16 residues. CDR3 coding DNA: TGTGCCAGCAGCTTGCCGGGACTAGGAAGACAAGAGGCCCAGTACTTC. Translated, it gives CASSLPGLGRQEAQYF.

This clonotype was counted a few times. The V call is TRBV30, the J call TRBJ1-5; D unclear. The CDR3 contains 13 residues. V dropped 0 bases and J dropped 5 bases, with 8 bases sitting between them. CDR1 is GTSNPN, CDR2 SVGIG, per germline (reference sequence). The CDR3 is CAWSVKGDQPQHF. CDR3 DNA sequence: TGTGCCTGGAGTGTAAAGGGTGATCAGCCCCAGCATTTT. Supplemented by reference TRBV30 and TRBJ1-5, the full variable domain reads SQTIHQWPATLVQPVGSPLSLECTVEGTSNPNLYWYRQAAGRGLQLLFYSVGIGQISSEVPQNLSASRPQDRQFILSSKKLLLSDSGFYLCAWSVKGDQPQHFGDGTRLSIL.

With respect to this clonotype: A read error may be the cause here, since a much bigger clone is one base away. V is TRBV5-4 and J is TRBJ2-3, with D maybe TRBD2 (6 bases). Germline CDR1 reads SGHNT; CDR2 reads YYREEE (reference sequence). The CDR3 loop spans 17 amino acids. V was pared by 4 bases and J by 6 bases, with 24 bases between. CDR3 in amino acids: CASSGTGTGGPQDTQYF. CDR3 sequence (DNA): TGTGCCAGCAGCGGAACCGGGACTGGCGGCCCCCAGGATACGCAGTATTTT.

This clonotype was seen many times. CDR3 in DNA: TGCGCCAGCAGCCAAAGGGGGAACTCCTACGAGCAGTACTTC. Translating it yields CASSQRGNSYEQYF. The chain employs TRBV4-1 and TRBJ2-7, with D possibly matching TRBD1 (6 bases). Germline V gene lookup returns CDR1 MGHRA and CDR2 YSYEKL. V was pared by 2 bases and J by 0 bases, with 8 bases between. The CDR3 is 14 amino acids.

The chain is built from TRBV5-1 and TRBJ1-1; D call uncertain. Trimming took 5 bases from V and 4 from J, leaving 9 bases between them. This CDR3 region has 12 residues. The V gene's germline CDR1 is SGHRS and CDR2 YFSETQ. The CDR3 here is CASSVAGTEAFF. In DNA, the CDR3 is TGCGCCAGCAGTGTGGCGGGCACTGAAGCTTTCTTT.

For this clonotype: Compared with germline, one end of the junction differs, possibly owing to a read error. V is TRBV7-9 and J is TRBJ2-1; D remains ambiguous. This CDR3 spans 16 amino acids. CDR1 is SEHNR, CDR2 FQNEAQ, per germline (reference sequence). The CDR3 here is CASSFDRHSSYDEQFF. The CDR3 region has the DNA TGTGCCAGCAGCTTTGATAGGCATAGCTCCTACGATGAGCAGTTCTTC.

This clonotype occurred many times. In nucleotides, the CDR3 is TGTGCCAGCAGGGGACAGGGAGAACCTGAAGCTTTCTTT. Translating gives CASRGQGEPEAFF. The chain combines TRBV11-2 with TRBJ1-1; TRBD1 aligns across 9 bases. With 6 bases clipped from V and 6 bases from J, the junction kept 5 bases outside the gene matches. The germline CDR1 and CDR2 sequences are SGHAT and FQNNGV. The CDR3 has 13 amino acids.